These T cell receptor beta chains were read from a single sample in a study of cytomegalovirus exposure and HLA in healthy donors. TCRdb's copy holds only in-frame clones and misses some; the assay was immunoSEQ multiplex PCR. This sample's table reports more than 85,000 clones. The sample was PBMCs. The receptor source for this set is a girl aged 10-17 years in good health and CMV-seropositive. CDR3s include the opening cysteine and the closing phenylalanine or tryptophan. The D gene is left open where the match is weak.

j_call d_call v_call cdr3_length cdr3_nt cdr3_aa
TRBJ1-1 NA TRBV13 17 TGTGCCAGCAGCTTAGAAGTGGCGGGCCCCATGAACACTGAAGCTTTCTTT CASSLEVAGPMNTEAFF
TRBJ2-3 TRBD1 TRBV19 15 TGTGCCAGCTCGACAGGGATTGGGAGCACAGATACGCAGTATTTT CASSTGIGSTDTQYF
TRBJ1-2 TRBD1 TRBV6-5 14 TGTGCCAGCAGTGGCCCGGGGACAGGGTATGGCTACACCTTC CASSGPGTGYGYTF
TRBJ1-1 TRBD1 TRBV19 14 TGTGCCAGTAGTTGGGACAGGATGAACACTGAAGCTTTCTTT CASSWDRMNTEAFF
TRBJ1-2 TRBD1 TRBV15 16 TGTGCCACCAGCAGAGCTCATGAGGCAGGGGGTGTTGGCTACACCTTC CATSRAHEAGGVGYTF
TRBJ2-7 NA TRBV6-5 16 TGTGCCAGCAGTTCTCCCAGACGTGGGGCCCTCGGCGAGCAGTACTTC CASSSPRRGALGEQYF
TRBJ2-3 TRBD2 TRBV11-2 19 TGTGCCAGCAGCCCTCCGGGCGGCGGGGGTGCGACTAGCACAGATACGCAGTATTTT CASSPPGGGGATSTDTQYF
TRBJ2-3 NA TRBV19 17 TGTGCCAGTAGTATACGCGCTCGCGATATAATCACAGATACGCAGTATTTT CASSIRARDIITDTQYF
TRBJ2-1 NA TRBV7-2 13 TGTGCCAGCAGCTTAGGACTCCACAATGAGCAGTTCTTC CASSLGLHNEQFF
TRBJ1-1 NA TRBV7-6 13 TGTGCCAGCAGCATAAAGCAGGGGTCTGAAGCTTTCTTT CASSIKQGSEAFF
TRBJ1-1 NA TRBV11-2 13 TGTGCCAGCAGCGTCGGGAAGAACACTGAAGCTTTCTTT CASSVGKNTEAFF
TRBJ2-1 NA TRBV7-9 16 TGTGCCAGCAGCTTAGGCTACGGGGGTGATTACAATGAGCAGTTCTTC CASSLGYGGDYNEQFF
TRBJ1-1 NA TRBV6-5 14 TGTGCCAGCAGTTCAACACAGGGTGCCACTGAAGCTTTCTTT CASSSTQGATEAFF
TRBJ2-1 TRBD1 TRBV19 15 TGTGCCAGTAGTATCCCGGGACAGCTTTACAATGAGCAGTTCTTC CASSIPGQLYNEQFF
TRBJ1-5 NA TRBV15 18 TGTGCCACCAGCATCGCTGGGTCGGGTCGGGGGGCAGGACAGCCCCAGCATTTT CATSIAGSGRGAGQPQHF
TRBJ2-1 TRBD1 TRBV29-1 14 TGCAGCGGTAACCGGGACAGGGCGTACAATGAGCAGTTCTTC CSGNRDRAYNEQFF
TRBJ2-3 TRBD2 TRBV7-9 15 TGTGCCAGCAGCTACCCCGGGGGGAGCGCCGATACGCAGTATTTT CASSYPGGSADTQYF
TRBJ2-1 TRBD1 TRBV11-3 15 TGTGCCAGCACGGTAAGACAGGGAGTCTACAATGAGCAGTTCTTC CASTVRQGVYNEQFF
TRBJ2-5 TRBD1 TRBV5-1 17 TGCGCCAGCAGCTTCGGACAGGTGGAGTACCTTCCCGAGACCCAGTACTTC CASSFGQVEYLPETQYF
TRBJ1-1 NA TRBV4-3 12 TGCGCCAGCAGCAGGGGAGGCACTGAAGCTTTCTTT CASSRGGTEAFF
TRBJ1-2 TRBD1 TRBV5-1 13 TGCGCCAGCAGCTTGACAGGGGCGGATGGCTACACCTTC CASSLTGADGYTF
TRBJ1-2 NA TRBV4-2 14 TGTGCCAGCAGACGAGACGGGGGGAGCTATGGCTACACCTTC CASRRDGGSYGYTF
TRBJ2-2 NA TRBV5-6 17 TGTGCCAGCAGCTTGGGTGGTGCCAGGGGAGAAGCCGGGGAGCTGTTTTTT CASSLGGARGEAGELFF
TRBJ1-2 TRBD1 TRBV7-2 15 TGTGCCAGCAGCTTGGCGGGACAGGGGAAAAGAGGCTACACCTTC CASSLAGQGKRGYTF
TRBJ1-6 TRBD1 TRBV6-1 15 TGTGCCAGCAGTGAAATGGACAGGGGAGATTCACCCCTCCACTTT CASSEMDRGDSPLHF
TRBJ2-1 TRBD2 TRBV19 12 TGTGCCAGTAGCACTAGCGGGAATGAGCAGTTCTTC CASSTSGNEQFF
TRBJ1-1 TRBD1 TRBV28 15 TGTGCCAGCAGTCGTAACAGGGGGGTGAACACTGAAGCTTTCTTT CASSRNRGVNTEAFF
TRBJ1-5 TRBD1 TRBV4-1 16 TGCGCCAGCAGTCCCATCGGACAGGGGCAAAATCAGCCCCAGCATTTT CASSPIGQGQNQPQHF
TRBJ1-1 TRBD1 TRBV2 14 TGTGCCAGCAGGCCACCGGACAGGGCCACTGAAGCTTTCTTT CASRPPDRATEAFF
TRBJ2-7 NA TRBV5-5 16 TGTGCCAGCAGCCCTGGGGCACCAATGGGCCGGTACGAGCAGTACTTC CASSPGAPMGRYEQYF
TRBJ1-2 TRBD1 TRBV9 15 TGTGCCAGCAGCGAGGGGGGTCAGGGGGTAGGTGGCTACACCTTC CASSEGGQGVGGYTF
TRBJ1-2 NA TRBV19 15 TGTGCCAGTAGTATAAAGGCGGGCCTTAACTATGGCTACACCTTC CASSIKAGLNYGYTF
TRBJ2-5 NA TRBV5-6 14 TGTGCCAGCAGCTTGACGGGGCGGGGTGAGACCCAGTACTTC CASSLTGRGETQYF
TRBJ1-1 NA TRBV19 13 TGTGCCAGTAGTACTTGGACGGAGGCAGAAGCTTTCTTT CASSTWTEAEAFF
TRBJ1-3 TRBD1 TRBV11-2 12 TGTGCCAGCAGCTTGACAGGGAACACCATATATTTT CASSLTGNTIYF
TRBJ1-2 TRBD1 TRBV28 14 TGTGCCAGCAGTTTAAGGGGGCAGAACTATGGCTACACCTTC CASSLRGQNYGYTF
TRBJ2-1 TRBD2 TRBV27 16 TGTGCCAGCAGTTTCCACAGCGGGGGGGCATACAATGAGCAGTTCTTC CASSFHSGGAYNEQFF
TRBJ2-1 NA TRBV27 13 TGTGCCAGTGGTGAGACCAGGTACAATGAGCAGTTCTTC CASGETRYNEQFF
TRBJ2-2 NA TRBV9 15 TGTGCCAGCAGCGTACTATCTCAGAACACCGGGGAGCTGTTTTTT CASSVLSQNTGELFF
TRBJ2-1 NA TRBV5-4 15 TGTGCCAGCAGCTTGAGTCAGGGAACTCACAATGAGCAGTTCTTC CASSLSQGTHNEQFF
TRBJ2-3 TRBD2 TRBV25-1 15 TGTGCCAGCAGAGTAGCGGGGGGCCCGGTAGATACGCAGTATTTT CASRVAGGPVDTQYF
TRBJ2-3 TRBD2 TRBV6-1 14 TGTGCCAGCAGTGGGCCAGCGGGGCTTGATACGCAGTATTTT CASSGPAGLDTQYF
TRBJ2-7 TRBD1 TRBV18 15 TGTGCCAGCTCACTCACCGGGACAGGGGCCTACGAGCAGTACTTC CASSLTGTGAYEQYF
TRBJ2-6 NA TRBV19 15 TGTGCCAGTACCGGCAGGGTCTCAGGGGCCAACGTCCTGACTTTC CASTGRVSGANVLTF
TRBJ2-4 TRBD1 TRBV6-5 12 TGTGCCAGCAGAGCGACAGGGCACATTCAGTACTTC CASRATGHIQYF
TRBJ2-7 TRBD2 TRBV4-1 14 TGCGCCAGCAATTTTAATTTGGGGGGGTACGAGCAGTACTTC CASNFNLGGYEQYF
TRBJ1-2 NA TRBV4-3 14 TGCGCCAGCAGCTCAGGGAGGGAGGACTATGGCTACACCTTC CASSSGREDYGYTF